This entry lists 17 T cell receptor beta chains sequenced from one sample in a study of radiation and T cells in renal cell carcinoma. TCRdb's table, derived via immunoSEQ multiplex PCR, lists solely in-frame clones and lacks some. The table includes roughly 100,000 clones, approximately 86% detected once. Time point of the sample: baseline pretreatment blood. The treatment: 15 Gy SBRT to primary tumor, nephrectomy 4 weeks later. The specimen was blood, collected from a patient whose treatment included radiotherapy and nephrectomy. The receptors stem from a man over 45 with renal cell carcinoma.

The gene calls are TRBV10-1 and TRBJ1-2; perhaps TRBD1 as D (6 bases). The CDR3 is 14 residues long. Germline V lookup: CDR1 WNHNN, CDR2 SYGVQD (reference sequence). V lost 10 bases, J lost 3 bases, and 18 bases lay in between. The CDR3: CANTKGPGDYGYTF. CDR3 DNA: TGCGCCAACACAAAAGGGCCAGGGGACTATGGCTACACCTTC.

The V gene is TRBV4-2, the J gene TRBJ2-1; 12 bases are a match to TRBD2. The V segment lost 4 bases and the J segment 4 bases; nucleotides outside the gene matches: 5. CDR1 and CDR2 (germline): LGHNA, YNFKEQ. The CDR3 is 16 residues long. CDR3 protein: CASSPFGLAGYNEQFF. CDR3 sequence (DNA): TGTGCCAGCAGCCCCTTCGGACTAGCGGGATACAATGAGCAGTTCTTC.

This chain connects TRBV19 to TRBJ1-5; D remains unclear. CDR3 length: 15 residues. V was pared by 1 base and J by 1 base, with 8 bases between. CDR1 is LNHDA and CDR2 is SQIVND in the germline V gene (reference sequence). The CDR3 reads CASSIVAESNQPQHF. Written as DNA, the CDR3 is TGTGCCAGTAGTATAGTGGCAGAGAGCAATCAGCCCCAGCATTTT.

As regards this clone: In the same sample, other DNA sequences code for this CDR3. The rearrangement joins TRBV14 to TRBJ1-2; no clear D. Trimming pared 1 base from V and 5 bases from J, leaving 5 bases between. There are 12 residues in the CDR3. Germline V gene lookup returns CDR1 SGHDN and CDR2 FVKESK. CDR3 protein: CASSQGGYGYTF. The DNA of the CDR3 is TGTGCCAGCAGCCAAGGAGGATATGGCTACACCTTC.

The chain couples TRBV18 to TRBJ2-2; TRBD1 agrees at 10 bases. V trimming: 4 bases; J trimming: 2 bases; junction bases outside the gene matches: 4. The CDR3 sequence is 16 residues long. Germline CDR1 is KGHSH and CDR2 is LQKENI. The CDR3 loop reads CASSLGQGTNTGELFF. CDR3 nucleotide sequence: TGTGCCAGCTCACTGGGACAGGGGACTAACACCGGGGAGCTGTTTTTT.

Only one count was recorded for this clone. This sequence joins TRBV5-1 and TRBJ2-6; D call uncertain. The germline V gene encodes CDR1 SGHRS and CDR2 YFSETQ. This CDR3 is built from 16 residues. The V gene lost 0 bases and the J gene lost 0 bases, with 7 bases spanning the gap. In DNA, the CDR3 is TGCGCCAGCAGCTTGGCCCTGTTCTCTGGGGCCAACGTCCTGACTTTC. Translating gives CASSLALFSGANVLTF. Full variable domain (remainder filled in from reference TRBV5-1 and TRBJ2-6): KAGVTQTPRYLIKTRGQQVTLSCSPISGHRSVSWYQQTPGQGLQFLFEYFSETQRNKGNFPGRFSGRQFSNSRSEMNVSTLELGDSALYLCASSLALFSGANVLTFGAGSRLTVL.

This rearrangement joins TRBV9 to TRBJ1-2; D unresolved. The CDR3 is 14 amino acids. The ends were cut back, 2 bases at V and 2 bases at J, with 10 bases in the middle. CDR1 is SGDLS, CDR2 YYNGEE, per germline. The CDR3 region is CASSVTTKNYGYTF. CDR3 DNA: TGTGCCAGCAGCGTGACCACTAAGAACTATGGCTACACCTTC.

The CDR3 DNA follows: TGTGCCAGCAGTTTATTCGGGAGGGCCGGCAATGAGCAGTTCTTC. This sequence encodes CASSLFGRAGNEQFF. The chain recombines TRBV27 with TRBJ2-1; 8 nucleotides align to TRBD2. Germline loops: CDR1 MNHEY, CDR2 SMNVEV (reference sequence). The CDR3 length is 15 residues. J gave up 6 bases and V 1 base, and 5 bases lay outside the gene matches.

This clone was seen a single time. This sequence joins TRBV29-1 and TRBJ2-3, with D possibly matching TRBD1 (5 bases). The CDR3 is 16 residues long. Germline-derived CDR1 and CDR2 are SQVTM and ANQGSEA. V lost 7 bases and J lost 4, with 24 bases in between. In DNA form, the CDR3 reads TGCAGCGGTGGGGATACACGGCAGGGTATGGCAGATACGCAGTATTTT. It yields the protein CSGGDTRQGMADTQYF.

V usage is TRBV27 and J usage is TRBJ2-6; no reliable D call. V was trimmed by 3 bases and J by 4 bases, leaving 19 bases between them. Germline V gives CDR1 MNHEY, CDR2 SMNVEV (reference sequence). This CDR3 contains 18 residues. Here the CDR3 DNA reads TGTGCCAGCAGTTTTACTTTTTTAGGTCTTCCCGGGGCCAACGTCCTGACTTTC. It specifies CASSFTFLGLPGANVLTF.

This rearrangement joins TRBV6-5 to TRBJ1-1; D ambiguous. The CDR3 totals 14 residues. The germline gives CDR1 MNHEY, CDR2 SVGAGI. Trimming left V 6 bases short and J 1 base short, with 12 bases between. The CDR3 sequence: CASRAQAANTEAFF. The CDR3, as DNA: TGTGCCAGCAGAGCCCAGGCGGCGAACACTGAAGCTTTCTTT.

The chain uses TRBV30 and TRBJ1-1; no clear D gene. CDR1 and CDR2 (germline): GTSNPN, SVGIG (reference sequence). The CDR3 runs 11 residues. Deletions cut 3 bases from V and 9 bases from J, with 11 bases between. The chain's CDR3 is CAWSPRSQAFF. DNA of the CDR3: TGTGCCTGGAGCCCGAGATCTCAAGCTTTCTTT.

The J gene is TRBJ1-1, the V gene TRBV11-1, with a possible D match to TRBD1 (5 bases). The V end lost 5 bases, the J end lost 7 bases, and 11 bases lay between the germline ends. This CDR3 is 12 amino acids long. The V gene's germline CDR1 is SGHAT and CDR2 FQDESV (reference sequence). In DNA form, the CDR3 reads TGTGCCAGCAGCCCTCGACAGAGTGAAGCTTTCTTT. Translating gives CASSPRQSEAFF.

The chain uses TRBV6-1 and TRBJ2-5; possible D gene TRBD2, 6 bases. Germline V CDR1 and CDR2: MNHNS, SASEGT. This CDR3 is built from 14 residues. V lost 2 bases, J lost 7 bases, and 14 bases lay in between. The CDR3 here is CASSERREGGTQYF. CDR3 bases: TGTGCCAGCAGTGAACGGCGGGAAGGCGGGACCCAGTACTTC.

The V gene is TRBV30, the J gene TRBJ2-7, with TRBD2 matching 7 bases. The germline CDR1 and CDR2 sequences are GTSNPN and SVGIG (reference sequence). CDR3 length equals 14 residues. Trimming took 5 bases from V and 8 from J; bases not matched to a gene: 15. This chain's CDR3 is CAWALSGLPFQQYF. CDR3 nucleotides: TGTGCCTGGGCTCTATCGGGACTACCCTTCCAGCAGTACTTC. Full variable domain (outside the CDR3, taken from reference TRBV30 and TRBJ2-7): SQTIHQWPATLVQPVGSPLSLECTVEGTSNPNLYWYRQAAGRGLQLLFYSVGIGQISSEVPQNLSASRPQDRQFILSSKKLLLSDSGFYLCAWALSGLPFQQYFGPGTRLTVT.

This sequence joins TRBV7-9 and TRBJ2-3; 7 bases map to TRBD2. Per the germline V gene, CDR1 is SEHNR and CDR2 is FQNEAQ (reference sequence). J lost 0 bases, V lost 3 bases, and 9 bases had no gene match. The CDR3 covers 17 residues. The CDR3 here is CASSLMSGATSTDTQYF. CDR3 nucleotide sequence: TGTGCCAGCAGCTTGATGAGCGGGGCTACTAGCACAGATACGCAGTATTTT.

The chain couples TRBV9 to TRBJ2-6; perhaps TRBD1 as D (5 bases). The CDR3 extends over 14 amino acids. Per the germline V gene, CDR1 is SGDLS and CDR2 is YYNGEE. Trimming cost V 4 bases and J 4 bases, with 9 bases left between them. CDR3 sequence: CASSPGIGANVLTF. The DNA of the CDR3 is TGTGCCAGCAGCCCAGGGATCGGGGCCAACGTCCTGACTTTC.